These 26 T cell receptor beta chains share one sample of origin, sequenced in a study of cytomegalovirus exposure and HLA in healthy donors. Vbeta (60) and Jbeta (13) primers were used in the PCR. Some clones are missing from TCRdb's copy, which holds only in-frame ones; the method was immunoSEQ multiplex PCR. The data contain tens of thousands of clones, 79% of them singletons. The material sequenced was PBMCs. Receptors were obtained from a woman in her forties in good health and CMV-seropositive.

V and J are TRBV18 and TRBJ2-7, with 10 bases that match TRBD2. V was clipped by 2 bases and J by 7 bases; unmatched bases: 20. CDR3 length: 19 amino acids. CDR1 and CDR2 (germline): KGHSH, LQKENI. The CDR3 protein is CASSPIWASGSTPLGEQYF. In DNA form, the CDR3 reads TGTGCCAGCTCACCAATTTGGGCTAGCGGGAGCACTCCCCTAGGAGAGCAGTACTTC. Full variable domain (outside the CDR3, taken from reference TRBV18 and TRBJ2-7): NAGVMQNPRHLVRRRGQEARLRCSPMKGHSHVYWYRQLPEEGLKFMVYLQKENIIDESGMPKERFSAEFPKEGPSILRIQQVVRGDSAAYFCASSPIWASGSTPLGEQYFGPGTRLTVT.

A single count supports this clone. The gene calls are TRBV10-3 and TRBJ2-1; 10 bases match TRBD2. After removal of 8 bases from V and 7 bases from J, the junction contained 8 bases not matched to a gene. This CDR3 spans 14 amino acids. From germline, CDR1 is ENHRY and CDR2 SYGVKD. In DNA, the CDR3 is TGTGCCATCCGAAGCGGGAGGGCCAAGAATGAGCAGTTCTTC. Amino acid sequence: CAIRSGRAKNEQFF.

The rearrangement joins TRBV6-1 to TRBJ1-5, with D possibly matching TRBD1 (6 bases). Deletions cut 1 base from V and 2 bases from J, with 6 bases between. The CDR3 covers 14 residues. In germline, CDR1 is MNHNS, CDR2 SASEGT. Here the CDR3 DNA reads TGTGCCAGCAGTGAAGGGACAGGCAATCAGCCCCAGCATTTT. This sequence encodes CASSEGTGNQPQHF.

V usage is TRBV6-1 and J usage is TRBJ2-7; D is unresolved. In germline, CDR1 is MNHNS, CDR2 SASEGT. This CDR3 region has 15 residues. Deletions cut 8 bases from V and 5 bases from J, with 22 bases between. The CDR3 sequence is CASGTGRRSLDEQYF. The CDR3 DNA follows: TGTGCCAGCGGAACCGGCCGGCGGTCGTTGGACGAGCAGTACTTC.

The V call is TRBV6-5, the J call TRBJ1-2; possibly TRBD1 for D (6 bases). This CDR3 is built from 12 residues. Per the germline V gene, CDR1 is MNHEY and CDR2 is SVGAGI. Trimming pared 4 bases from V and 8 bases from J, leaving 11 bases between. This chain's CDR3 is CASSSGQPGYTF. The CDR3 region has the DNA TGTGCCAGCAGTTCAGGACAGCCCGGCTACACCTTC.

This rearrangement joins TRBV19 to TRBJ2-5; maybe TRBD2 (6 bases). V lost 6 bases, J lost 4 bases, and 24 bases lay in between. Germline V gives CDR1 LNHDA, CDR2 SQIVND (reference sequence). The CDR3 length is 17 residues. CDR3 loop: CASSGGEALKIGETQYF. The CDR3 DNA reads TGTGCCAGTAGCGGCGGGGAGGCTTTGAAGATAGGAGAGACCCAGTACTTC. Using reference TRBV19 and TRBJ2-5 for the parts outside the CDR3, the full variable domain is DGGITQSPKYLFRKEGQNVTLSCEQNLNHDAMYWYRQDPGQGLRLIYYSQIVNDFQKGDIAEGYSVSREKKESFPLTVTSAQKNPTAFYLCASSGGEALKIGETQYFGPGTRLLVL.

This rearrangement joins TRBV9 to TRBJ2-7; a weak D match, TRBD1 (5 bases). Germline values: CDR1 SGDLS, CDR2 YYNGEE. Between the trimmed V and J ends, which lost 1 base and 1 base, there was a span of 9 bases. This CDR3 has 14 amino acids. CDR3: CASSVLGESYEQYF. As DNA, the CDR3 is TGTGCCAGCAGCGTATTAGGGGAATCCTACGAGCAGTACTTC.

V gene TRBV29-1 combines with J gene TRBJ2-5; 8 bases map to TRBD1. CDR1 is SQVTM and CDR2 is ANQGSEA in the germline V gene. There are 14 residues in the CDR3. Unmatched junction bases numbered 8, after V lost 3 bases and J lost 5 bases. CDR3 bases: TGCAGCGTTGAGGGACAGGTCCGTAAGGAGACCCAGTACTTC. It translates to CSVEGQVRKETQYF.

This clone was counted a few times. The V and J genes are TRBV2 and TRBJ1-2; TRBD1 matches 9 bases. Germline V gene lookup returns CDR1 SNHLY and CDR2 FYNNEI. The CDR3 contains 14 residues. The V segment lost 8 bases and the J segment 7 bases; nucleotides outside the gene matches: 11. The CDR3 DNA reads TGTGCCAGCGAAGGACAGGGGAGTTTCATTGGCTACACCTTC. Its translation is CASEGQGSFIGYTF.

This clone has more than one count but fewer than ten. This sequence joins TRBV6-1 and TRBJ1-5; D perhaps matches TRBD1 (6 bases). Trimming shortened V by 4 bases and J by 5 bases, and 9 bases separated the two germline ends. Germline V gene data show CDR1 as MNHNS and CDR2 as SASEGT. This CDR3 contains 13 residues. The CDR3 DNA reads TGTGCCAGCAGTGTGGACAGCGATCAGCCCCAGCATTTT. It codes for CASSVDSDQPQHF.

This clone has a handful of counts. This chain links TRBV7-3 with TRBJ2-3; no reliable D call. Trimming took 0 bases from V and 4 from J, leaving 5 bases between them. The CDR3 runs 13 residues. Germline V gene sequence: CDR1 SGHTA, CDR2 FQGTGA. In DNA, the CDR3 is TGTGCCAGCAGCTTAACGAGCGCAGATACGCAGTATTTT. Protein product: CASSLTSADTQYF.

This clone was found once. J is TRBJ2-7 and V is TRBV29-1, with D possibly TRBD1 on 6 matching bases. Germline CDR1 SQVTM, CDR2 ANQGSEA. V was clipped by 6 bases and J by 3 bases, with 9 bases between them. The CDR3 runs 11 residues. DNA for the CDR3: TGCAGCGTATACAGGGACTACGAGCAGTACTTC. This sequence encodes CSVYRDYEQYF.

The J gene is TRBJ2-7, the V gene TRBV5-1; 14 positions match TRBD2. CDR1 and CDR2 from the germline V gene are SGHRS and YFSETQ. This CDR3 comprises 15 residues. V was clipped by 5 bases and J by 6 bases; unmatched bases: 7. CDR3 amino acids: CASRLGLAGEVEQYF. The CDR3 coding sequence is TGCGCCAGCAGGCTGGGACTAGCGGGAGAAGTCGAGCAGTACTTC.

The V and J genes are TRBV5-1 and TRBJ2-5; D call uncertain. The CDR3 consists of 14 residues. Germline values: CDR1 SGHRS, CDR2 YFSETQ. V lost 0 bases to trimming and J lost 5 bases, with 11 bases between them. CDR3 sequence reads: CASSLGQIWETQYF. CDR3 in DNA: TGCGCCAGCAGCTTGGGCCAGATCTGGGAGACCCAGTACTTC.

This CDR3 reads CAEQAGEVTDTQYF. For the CDR3, the DNA is TGTGCCGAGCAGGCGGGGGAAGTCACAGATACGCAGTATTTT. This chain connects TRBV7-9 to TRBJ2-3; TRBD2 agrees at 7 bases. This CDR3 contains 14 residues. Germline CDR1 and CDR2: SEHNR and FQNEAQ (reference sequence). The junction had 10 bases not matched to a gene; V was cut back by 11 bases and J by 2 bases.

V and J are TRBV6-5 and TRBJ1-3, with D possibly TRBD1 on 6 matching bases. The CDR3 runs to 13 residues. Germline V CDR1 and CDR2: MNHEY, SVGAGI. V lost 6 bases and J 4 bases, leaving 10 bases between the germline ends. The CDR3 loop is CASRTDRGNTIYF. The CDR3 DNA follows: TGTGCCAGCAGAACGGACAGAGGAAACACCATATATTTT.

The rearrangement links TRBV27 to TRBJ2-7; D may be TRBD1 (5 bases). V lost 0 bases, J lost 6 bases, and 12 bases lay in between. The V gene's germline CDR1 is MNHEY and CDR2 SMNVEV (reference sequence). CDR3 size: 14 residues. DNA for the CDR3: TGTGCCAGCAGTTTATCGGGCACAGGCCCCGAGCAGTACTTC. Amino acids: CASSLSGTGPEQYF.

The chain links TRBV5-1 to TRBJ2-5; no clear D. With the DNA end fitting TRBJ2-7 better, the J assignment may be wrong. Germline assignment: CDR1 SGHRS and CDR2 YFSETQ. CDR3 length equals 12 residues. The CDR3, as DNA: TGCGCCAGTAACCTTGGGGACTACGAGCAGTACTTC. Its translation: CASNLGDYEQYF.

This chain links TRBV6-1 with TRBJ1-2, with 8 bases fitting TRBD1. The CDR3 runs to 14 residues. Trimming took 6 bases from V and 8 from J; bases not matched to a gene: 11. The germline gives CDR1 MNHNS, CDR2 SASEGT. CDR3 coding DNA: TGTGCCAGCAGGGACCCTGGGACAGGCGGCGGCTACACCTTC. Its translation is CASRDPGTGGGYTF.

The CDR3, as DNA: TGTGCCAGCAGAGGACAGGGGGCGAGTTCCTACGAGCAGTACTTC. Translated, it gives CASRGQGASSYEQYF. The chain employs TRBV2 and TRBJ2-7, with TRBD1 identical over 11 bases. The J segment lost 1 base and the V segment lost 6 bases, leaving 5 bases of the junction unmatched. Germline V gene sequence: CDR1 SNHLY, CDR2 FYNNEI. The CDR3 consists of 15 residues.

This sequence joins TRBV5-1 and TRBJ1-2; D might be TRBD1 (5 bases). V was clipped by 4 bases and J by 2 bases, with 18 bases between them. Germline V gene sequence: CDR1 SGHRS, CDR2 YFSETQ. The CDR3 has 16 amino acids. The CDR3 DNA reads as TGCGCCAGCAGCCGAAACCACGACGGGGGGAACTATGGCTACACCTTC. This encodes CASSRNHDGGNYGYTF.

This chain's CDR3 is CASSLDMGVLAKNIQYF. In DNA, the CDR3 is TGTGCCAGCAGCTTGGATATGGGAGTACTAGCCAAAAACATTCAGTACTTC. The J gene is TRBJ2-4, the V gene TRBV5-5, with D possibly being TRBD2 (5 bases). CDR1 is SGHKS and CDR2 is YYEKEE in the germline V gene (reference sequence). V shed 0 bases and J shed 0 bases, with 13 bases lying between them. CDR3 size: 17 residues.

This CDR3 reads CATSRVESSYGYTF. CDR3 nucleotides: TGTGCCACCAGCAGAGTGGAGTCCTCCTATGGCTACACCTTC. This chain links TRBV15 with TRBJ1-2; D unclear. This CDR3 has 14 amino acids. V was shortened by 1 base and J by 4 bases, with 10 bases between the two germline ends. From germline, CDR1 is LNHNV and CDR2 YYDKDF (reference sequence).

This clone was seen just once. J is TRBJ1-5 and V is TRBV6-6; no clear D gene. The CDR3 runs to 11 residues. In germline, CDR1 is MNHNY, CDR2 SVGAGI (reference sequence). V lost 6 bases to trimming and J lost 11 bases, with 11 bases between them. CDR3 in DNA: TGTGCCAGCAGCGGGGATAGGGCCCAGCATTTT. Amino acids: CASSGDRAQHF.

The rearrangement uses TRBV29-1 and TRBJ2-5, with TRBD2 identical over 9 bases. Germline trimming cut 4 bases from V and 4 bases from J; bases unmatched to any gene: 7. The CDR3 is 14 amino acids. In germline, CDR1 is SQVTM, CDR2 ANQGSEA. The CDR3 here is CSVVGGGAAETQYF. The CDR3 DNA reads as TGCAGCGTTGTGGGCGGGGGGGCCGCAGAGACCCAGTACTTC.

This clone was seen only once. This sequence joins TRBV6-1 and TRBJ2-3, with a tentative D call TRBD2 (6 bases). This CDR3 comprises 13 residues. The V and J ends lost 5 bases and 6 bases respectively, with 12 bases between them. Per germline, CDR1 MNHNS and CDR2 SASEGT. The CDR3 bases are TGTGCCAGCAGTATCCTAGGAGGGGATACGCAGTATTTT. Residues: CASSILGGDTQYF.